The rows below give T cell receptor beta chains drawn from one sample of a study of blood T cell repertoires in COVID-19. The assay was immunoSEQ multiplex PCR, and TCRdb's table has in-frame clones only and misses some. The repertoire holds fewer than 200,000 clones, with around 87% as singletons. Sequencing was carried out using peripheral blood. The receptors here all came from a woman in her seventies with COVID-19, enrolled during active disease. CDR3s include the opening cysteine and the closing phenylalanine or tryptophan. A D gene is named only where the DNA matches it firmly. Rows may omit the clone size; those that give it use once, few, many or a size class.

V	size	J	D	DNA	CDR3
TRBV11-2	-	TRBJ2-3	TRBD2	TGTGCCAGCAGCTTGAGACTAGCGGGAGGCGTCTGGACAGATACGCAGTATTTT	CASSLRLAGGVWTDTQYF
TRBV18	-	TRBJ1-2	TRBD1	TGTGCCAGTATGACAGGGGACTATGGCTACACCTTC	CASMTGDYGYTF
TRBV4-2	once	TRBJ2-1	TRBD2	TGTGCCAGCAGCCAAGGGACTAGCGGAAACCTATACAATGAGCAGTTCTTC	CASSQGTSGNLYNEQFF
TRBV27	-	TRBJ2-7	TRBD2	TGTGCCAGCAGTCTTACTGGACTAGGCTACGAGCAGTACTTC	CASSLTGLGYEQYF
TRBV4-2	-	TRBJ2-3	TRBD2	TGTGCCAGCAGCCAAGGGCTAGCGGGAGATACGCAGTATTTT	CASSQGLAGDTQYF
TRBV19	-	TRBJ2-3	-	TGTGCCAGTGGTGGCCTTACGCAGTATTTT	CASGGLTQYF
TRBV29-1	-	TRBJ1-2	TRBD1	TGCAGCGTCCTGGGACAGGGGGTTAGCTACACCTTC	CSVLGQGVSYTF
TRBV6-5	-	TRBJ2-2	TRBD1	TGTGCCAGCAGAGGGACAGGGACCGGGGAGCTGTTTTTT	CASRGTGTGELFF
TRBV19	-	TRBJ2-7	TRBD1	TGTGCCACTACCCTGACAGGGACCCACGAGCAGTACTTC	CATTLTGTHEQYF
TRBV6-6	-	TRBJ2-1	-	TGTGCCAGCATCCACGGGCCGGGGAGGAGTGAGCAGTTCTTC	CASIHGPGRSEQFF
TRBV5-1	-	TRBJ2-3	TRBD2	TGCGCCAGCAGCCCTGCGGGGGGAGCAGATACGCAGTATTTT	CASSPAGGADTQYF
TRBV5-4	-	TRBJ1-1	TRBD1	TGTGCCAGCAGCTTGAGACTGACAGGGGGCACTGAAGCTTTCTTT	CASSLRLTGGTEAFF
TRBV30	once	TRBJ2-2	-	TGTGCCTTAAACCCCTGGGGGGTAGGGGGGGAGCTGTTTTTT	CALNPWGVGGELFF
TRBV5-1	-	TRBJ1-1	TRBD1	TGCGCCAGCAGCCCGGCCGGGACAGCGCCTCTTTTT	CASSPAGTAPLF
TRBV27	-	TRBJ1-2	-	TGTGCCAGCAGGAGGGGGGGAGGCAACTATGGCTACACCTTC	CASRRGGGNYGYTF
TRBV19	-	TRBJ2-2	-	TGTGCCAGTAGTTCTGGACTCCCGAACACCGGGGAGCTGTTTTTT	CASSSGLPNTGELFF
TRBV27	-	TRBJ2-5	TRBD1	TGTGCCAGCAGTTCCTCCGGGACAGGGGGTATTAGCGGGTGGTACCAAGAGACCCAGTACTTC	CASSSSGTGGISGWYQETQYF
TRBV5-4	-	TRBJ2-7	-	TGTGCCAGCAGCTTGGGGGGAACGGCAGGGGTCTACGAGCAGTACTTC	CASSLGGTAGVYEQYF
TRBV24-1	-	TRBJ2-6	TRBD2	TGTGCCACCAGTGATCCGCTTGATAGCGGGAGGTCTGGGGCCAACGTCCTGACTTTC	CATSDPLDSGRSGANVLTF
TRBV5-1	once	TRBJ2-6	-	TGCGCCAGCAGCTTGAGTCGGGGGGCCAACGTCCTGACTTTC	CASSLSRGANVLTF
TRBV28	once	TRBJ1-5	-	TGTGCCAGCAGTTCAGTGAGGGTCCAGCCCCAGCATTTT	CASSSVRVQPQHF
TRBV9	-	TRBJ2-4	-	TGTGCCAGCAGCGTGGGCAGCCAGAAGTACTTC	CASSVGSQKYF
TRBV5-1	-	TRBJ1-1	-	TGCGCCAGCAGCAAAGGGACTGCGAACACTGAAGCTTTCTTT	CASSKGTANTEAFF
TRBV13	-	TRBJ2-7	TRBD1	TGTGCCAGCAGCCCACGACAGGGGGCAGGCTACGAGCAGTACTTC	CASSPRQGAGYEQYF
TRBV13	-	TRBJ1-2	-	TGTGCCAGCAGCCTTTTTCGAGACTTGGGCTATGGCTACACCTTC	CASSLFRDLGYGYTF
TRBV5-6	-	TRBJ2-1	-	TGTGCCAGCAGCTCCGGACTGTACAATGAGCAGTTCTTC	CASSSGLYNEQFF
TRBV29-1	-	TRBJ2-7	TRBD1	TGCAGCGTTGGGCAGGGGGTCGACGAGCAGTACTTC	CSVGQGVDEQYF
TRBV28	-	TRBJ2-3	-	TGTGCCAGCGGAGGGGCCGGGGGAGCGGTTTACACAGATACGCAGTATTTT	CASGGAGGAVYTDTQYF
TRBV18	-	TRBJ1-6	TRBD1	TGTGCCAGCTCACCGGGACAGGGGAATTCACCCCTCCACTTT	CASSPGQGNSPLHF
TRBV28	once	TRBJ1-4	-	TGTGCCAGCAGTTTATGGGGGGAGGTTAATGAAAAACTGTTTTTT	CASSLWGEVNEKLFF
TRBV28	-	TRBJ2-2	-	TGTGCCAGCATACCGAGGTTTATTGGGGAGCTGTTTTTT	CASIPRFIGELFF
TRBV7-9	once	TRBJ1-4	TRBD1	TGTGCCAGCAGCATTGACAGGGGAAGTGAAAAACTGTTTTTT	CASSIDRGSEKLFF
TRBV24-1	-	TRBJ2-5	TRBD1	TGTGCCACCAGTGATAAGGACAGGGTTGAGACCCAGTACTTC	CATSDKDRVETQYF
TRBV3-1/TRBV3-2	-	TRBJ2-5	-	TGTGCCAGCAGCCAAGAAGTAGTAGCTGGGGAGACCCAGTACTTC	CASSQEVVAGETQYF
TRBV7-9	once	TRBJ1-5	TRBD1	TGTGCCAGCAGCCCCATCCCGCCTGGGACAGGGAGGAATCAGCCCCAGCATTTT	CASSPIPPGTGRNQPQHF
TRBV5-1	-	TRBJ1-2	TRBD1	TGCGCCAGCAGCCCGGGACAGGGAACCTATGGCTACACCTTC	CASSPGQGTYGYTF
TRBV12-3/TRBV12-4	-	TRBJ1-2	TRBD1	TGTGCCAGCAGACACAGGGGTGGATATGGCTACACCTTC	CASRHRGGYGYTF
TRBV18	-	TRBJ2-3	TRBD1	TGTGCCAGCTCACCACTGGGACAGTCCGGTGATACGCAGTATTTT	CASSPLGQSGDTQYF
TRBV7-3	once	TRBJ1-2	TRBD1	TGTGCCAGCAGCACCACGACAGGGAATGGCTACACCTTC	CASSTTTGNGYTF
TRBV23-1	-	TRBJ1-1	TRBD1	TGCGCCAGCAGGTTACAACAGGGGAGCCCTGAAGCTTTCTTT	CASRLQQGSPEAFF
TRBV6-5	-	TRBJ1-3	TRBD1	TGTGCCAGCAGTTACGGGACAGGGCACGGAAACACCATATATTTT	CASSYGTGHGNTIYF
TRBV4-2	-	TRBJ2-7	TRBD2	TGTGCCAGCAGCCAAGTTCACACTAGCGGAAAGTACTTC	CASSQVHTSGKYF
TRBV7-8	few	TRBJ1-3	-	TGTGCCAGCAGTCTAACGGGGGTATCTGGAAACACCATATATTTT	CASSLTGVSGNTIYF
TRBV3-1/TRBV3-2	-	TRBJ2-4	TRBD2	TGTGCCAGCAGCAAAACTAGCGGGACCACGATAGCCAAAAACATTCAGTACTTC	CASSKTSGTTIAKNIQYF
TRBV6-2/TRBV6-3	-	TRBJ2-3	TRBD2	TGTGCCAGCTGCCGAGGAGCGGGAGATTTCCCAGATACGCAGTATTTT	CASCRGAGDFPDTQYF
TRBV24-1	-	TRBJ2-7	-	TGTGCCACCAGTGATTCGGGCGGGGTGACCTACGAGCAGTACTTC	CATSDSGGVTYEQYF